This entry features one T cell receptor (beta chain) sequence. The CDR3 totals 14 residues. V dropped 4 bases and J dropped 2; count of bases not matched to a gene: 5. From germline, CDR1 is SGHNT and CDR2 YENEEA. These data originate in a study of OX40 agonist ivuxolimab in advanced cancers. Study summary: Males comprised 70% to 90% of the group, whose mean age was approximately 61 years (range about 20 to 85). Of the participants, more than 35% had some prior anti-PD-1, anti-PD-L1 or anti-CTLA-4 therapy, which was allowed.

Repertoires were generated with immunoSEQ multiplex PCR, while TCRdb's copy carries only in-frame clones and drops some. The table lists 95,000 to 120,000 clones, less than 95% of them singletons, with roughly 0.66% in the top ten. V gene TRBV11-3 combines with J gene TRBJ2-7; 7 nucleotides agree with TRBD2. This specimen was CD4+ or CD8+ T cells sorted from blood, taken in a trial of the OX40 agonist ivuxolimab. This sequence was found in an adult with an advanced solid tumor such as melanoma, head and neck, liver or kidney cancer. CDR3 in amino acids: CASSYSGNAYEQYF. The CDR3 DNA is TGTGCCAGCAGCTACAGCGGGAACGCCTACGAGCAGTACTTC. Complete variable domain (other parts from reference TRBV11-3 and TRBJ2-7): EAGVVQSPRYKIIEKKQPVAFWCNPISGHNTLYWYLQNLGQGPELLIRYENEEAVDDSQLPKDRFSAERLKGVDSTLKIQPAELGDSAVYLCASSYSGNAYEQYFGPGTRLTVT.